This TCR beta chain was identified in a study of blood T cells in healthy people across ages. At least 6.5 million PBMCs were isolated per sample. The table lists this clonotype with a few counts. Germline assignment: CDR1 SNHLY and CDR2 FYNNEI. The V end was cut by 6 bases, the J end by 3 bases, with 10 bases between. This CDR3 spans 13 amino acids. A second about 7 to 12 cycle PCR used barcoded and J-beta primers. TCRdb called the 5' RACE reads again in MiXCR, with one record for every CDR3 protein. The data hold roughly 680,000 distinct CDR3 sequences, with roughly 50% observed a single time. The sample consisted of blood. The chain uses TRBV2 and TRBJ2-3, with D perhaps matching TRBD2 (5 bases). The sequence derives from a woman aged 60 to 75 in good health. The CDR3, as DNA: TGTGCCAGCAGGGGAGACGTAACAGATACGCAGTATTTT. Amino acid sequence: CASRGDVTDTQYF. The entire variable domain, with the rest obtained from reference TRBV2 and TRBJ2-3, is as follows: EPEVTQTPSHQVTQMGQEVILRCVPISNHLYFYWYRQILGQKVEFLVSFYNNEISEKSEIFDDQFSVERPDGSNFTLKIRSTKLEDSAMYFCASRGDVTDTQYFGPGTRLTVL.